This T cell receptor (beta chain) derives from a study of blood T cell repertoires in COVID-19. Overall study context: From T cells, B-cell-depleted T cells, or PBMCs came the material, which was cDNA or gDNA.

Patients of the Seattle cohort, enrolled during active infection, were followed longitudinally. Profiling relied on immunoSEQ multiplex PCR, and the TCRdb table lists in-frame clones only, not all of them. Of fewer than 300,000 clones in the sample, roughly 84% were seen once. Material for sequencing was peripheral blood. The source of this sequence is a human donor with COVID-19, enrolled during active disease. The donor label of this sample is uncertain.

As DNA, the CDR3 is TGCAGTGCTAGTGGGTCCGGTGGGGGGAGAGATACGCAGTATTTT. It yields the protein CSASGSGGGRDTQYF. The rearrangement links TRBV20-1 to TRBJ2-3; possible D gene TRBD2, 6 bases. Trimming cost V 3 bases and J 5 bases, with 18 bases left between them. The CDR3 is 15 amino acids. Germline V lookup: CDR1 DFQATT, CDR2 SNEGSKA (reference sequence).